One sample yielded the 7 T cell receptor beta chains listed below, sequenced in a study of blood T cell repertoires in COVID-19. Sequenced by immunoSEQ multiplex PCR; TCRdb stores in-frame clones only, minus some. The sample consists of about 180,000 clones, approximately 83% of them appearing once. The sample consisted of peripheral blood. The origin of the receptors is a woman in her thirties or forties with COVID-19, enrolled during active disease.

The rearrangement uses TRBV25-1 and TRBJ1-2; possible D gene TRBD1, 5 bases. CDR3 length: 14 residues. Looked up from germline, CDR1 is MGHDK and CDR2 is SYGVNS. The ends were cut back, 7 bases at V and 5 bases at J, with 17 bases in the middle. As DNA, the CDR3 is TGTGCCAGCAACTCCCATGGGGCTATTTATGGCTACACCTTC. Amino acid sequence: CASNSHGAIYGYTF.

This rearrangement joins TRBV27 to TRBJ1-5; D is uncertain. The length of the CDR3 is 14 residues. V lost 3 bases to trimming and J lost 3 bases, with 9 bases between them. CDR1 is MNHEY and CDR2 is SMNVEV in the germline V gene (reference sequence). CDR3 sequence reads: CASSLRANNQPQHF. In DNA, the CDR3 is TGTGCCAGCAGTTTGAGAGCAAACAATCAGCCCCAGCATTTT.

This clone showed up just a few times. The V gene is TRBV5-1, the J gene TRBJ2-3; D is undetermined. The germline gives CDR1 SGHRS, CDR2 YFSETQ. This CDR3 is 14 amino acids long. With 0 bases removed from V and 2 bases from J, the gap between germline ends came to 7 bases. In DNA form, the CDR3 reads TGCGCCAGCAGCTTGGCTAGTGTCACAGATACGCAGTATTTT. This translates into CASSLASVTDTQYF.

This clone was seen only a few times. V usage is TRBV6-5 and J usage is TRBJ2-1; D not certain. This CDR3 is built from 11 residues. V was shortened by 5 bases and J by 8 bases, with 7 bases between the two germline ends. CDR1 and CDR2 (germline): MNHEY, SVGAGI. The CDR3 DNA reads TGTGCCAGCAGTCACGAGTATGAGCAGTTCTTC. This sequence encodes CASSHEYEQFF.

The chain uses TRBV7-6 and TRBJ1-6, with D possibly matching TRBD1 (5 bases). This CDR3 has 16 residues. Germline CDR1 is SGHVS and CDR2 is FNYEAQ. Trimming took 5 bases from V and 7 from J, leaving 18 bases between them. The chain's CDR3 is CASSPNSRATNSPLHF. The CDR3 DNA follows: TGTGCCAGCAGCCCCAATTCCAGGGCAACAAATTCACCCCTCCACTTT.

The chain is built from TRBV29-1 and TRBJ2-3; unclear D gene. Germline values: CDR1 SQVTM, CDR2 ANQGSEA. The length of the CDR3 is 11 residues. V shed 5 bases and J shed 4 bases, with 7 bases lying between them. In DNA, the CDR3 is TGCAGCGTTAGTAGCTCAGATACGCAGTATTTT. Encoded protein: CSVSSSDTQYF.

This clone was counted a single time. The chain recombines TRBV6-5 with TRBJ1-1; 7 bases line up with TRBD1. Losses at the gene ends were 10 bases for V and 7 bases for J; bases not matched to a gene: 12. The CDR3 is 13 amino acids. The germline gives CDR1 MNHEY, CDR2 SVGAGI. CDR3 residues: CATEQGGGVEAFF. The CDR3 DNA is TGTGCCACCGAGCAGGGGGGCGGAGTTGAAGCTTTCTTT.